Listed below are T cell receptor beta chains from one sample, sequenced in a study of blood T cells in healthy people across ages. MiXCR, applied by TCRdb to the 5' RACE reads, yields one record per CDR3 protein. The table shows about a million distinct CDR3 sequences, with about 51% occurring only once. Sequenced sample: blood. These receptors came from a woman aged 60 to 75 in good health. Each CDR3 is given with its conserved first and last residue. The D gene is left open where the match is weak. Clone sizes are given selectively: once, few, many, or a class where the clone is expanded.

D gene: NA
V gene: TRBV4-2
J gene: TRBJ2-1
clone size: NA
CDR3 DNA: TGTGCCAGCAACCAAGGCCGCGTAAGGGATTCCTACAATGAGCAGTTCTTC
CDR3 protein: CASNQGRVRDSYNEQFF

D gene: NA
V gene: TRBV29-1
J gene: TRBJ2-5
clone size: few
CDR3 DNA: TGCAGCGTTGGCCCCAACCAAGAGACCCAGTACTTC
CDR3 protein: CSVGPNQETQYF

D gene: NA
V gene: TRBV9
J gene: TRBJ2-5
clone size: once
CDR3 DNA: TGTGTCAGCAGCGTAGGCCAGTTCGGAGAGACCCAGTACTTC
CDR3 protein: CVSSVGQFGETQYF

D gene: NA
V gene: TRBV7-9
J gene: TRBJ2-5
clone size: NA
CDR3 DNA: TGTGCCAGCAGCTGGTTTCGTCAAGAGACCCAGTACTTC
CDR3 protein: CASSWFRQETQYF

D gene: NA
V gene: TRBV29-1
J gene: TRBJ2-1
clone size: NA
CDR3 DNA: TGCAGCGTTGAACTGCGGGCGGGGGCCCATCGGTTCTTC
CDR3 protein: CSVELRAGAHRFF

D gene: NA
V gene: TRBV14
J gene: TRBJ2-7
clone size: NA
CDR3 DNA: TGTGCCAGCAGCCTTCAGCCAATTGGGAACGACGAGCAGTACTTC
CDR3 protein: CASSLQPIGNDEQYF

D gene: NA
V gene: TRBV20-1
J gene: TRBJ1-2
clone size: NA
CDR3 DNA: TGCAGTGCTAGTTGGGCAGGGGCTGGCTACACCTTC
CDR3 protein: CSASWAGAGYTF

D gene: TRBD2
V gene: TRBV12-3/TRBV12-4
J gene: TRBJ2-4
clone size: few
CDR3 DNA: TGTGCCAGCAGTTTAGCAGTGCGGGAGGGGTATGAGCAGTACTTC
CDR3 protein: CASSLAVREGYEQYF

D gene: NA
V gene: TRBV19
J gene: TRBJ1-2
clone size: NA
CDR3 DNA: TGTGCCAGTAGTATTCGTTTTTCGACTACCAACTATGGCTACACCTTC
CDR3 protein: CASSIRFSTTNYGYTF

D gene: NA
V gene: TRBV2
J gene: TRBJ2-3
clone size: few
CDR3 DNA: TGTGCCAGCCGGCCGGGCCGAACAGATACGCAGTATTTT
CDR3 protein: CASRPGRTDTQYF

D gene: NA
V gene: TRBV5-5
J gene: TRBJ2-7
clone size: NA
CDR3 DNA: TGTGCCAGCAGCTTGTGGGACGCTAGCTCCTACGAGCAGTACTTC
CDR3 protein: CASSLWDASSYEQYF

D gene: NA
V gene: TRBV3-1
J gene: TRBJ1-6
clone size: NA
CDR3 DNA: TGTGCCAGCGCCTCGGGTGGTTCACCCCTCCACTTT
CDR3 protein: CASASGGSPLHF

D gene: NA
V gene: TRBV7-9
J gene: TRBJ2-7
clone size: NA
CDR3 DNA: TGTGCCAGCAGCCCCCGACTGACATTTGCAGGTCTCTCCTACAATGAGCAGTACTTC
CDR3 protein: CASSPRLTFAGLSYNEQYF

D gene: NA
V gene: TRBV4-1
J gene: TRBJ1-2
clone size: NA
CDR3 DNA: TGCGCCAGCAGCCAAGAACGGCAGACTCACTACACCTTC
CDR3 protein: CASSQERQTHYTF

D gene: TRBD2
V gene: TRBV4-2
J gene: TRBJ2-1
clone size: few
CDR3 DNA: TGTGCCAGCAGCCAAAGGACTAGCGGTAGCTCCTACAATGAGCAGTTCTTC
CDR3 protein: CASSQRTSGSSYNEQFF

D gene: TRBD2
V gene: TRBV28
J gene: TRBJ2-5
clone size: NA
CDR3 DNA: TGTGCCAGCTTAGAGCGGGAGAAGGAGACCCAGTACTTC
CDR3 protein: CASLEREKETQYF

D gene: NA
V gene: TRBV7-2
J gene: TRBJ2-7
clone size: NA
CDR3 DNA: TGTGCCAGCAGCTTTCTACTAATTAATGAGCAGTACTTC
CDR3 protein: CASSFLLINEQYF

D gene: TRBD2
V gene: TRBV7-2
J gene: TRBJ2-3
clone size: NA
CDR3 DNA: TGTGCCAGCAAGAGCGGGAGGAACGCAGATACGCAGTATTTT
CDR3 protein: CASKSGRNADTQYF